This entry lists 7 T cell receptor beta chains sequenced from one sample in a study of control samples from healthy donors and cancer patients. Method: immunoSEQ multiplex PCR; TCRdb's copy keeps in-frame clones and lacks some. The sample contains about 140,000 clones, under 95% of which appear only once. The sequenced sample consisted of blood. The receptors shown here come from a man aged 40-50 years in good health.

The genes are TRBV5-5 and TRBJ1-6; weak D call: TRBD1 (6 bases). Germline V gene data show CDR1 as SGHKS and CDR2 as YYEKEE (reference sequence). The CDR3 has 16 residues. The V end was cut by 4 bases, the J end by 5 bases, with 16 bases between. CDR3 nucleotides: TGTGCCAGCAGCGGAGGGGGAACGGAGAATAATTCACCCCTCCACTTT. It yields the protein CASSGGGTENNSPLHF.

The chain links TRBV24-1 to TRBJ2-1; 8 positions match TRBD2. V lost 4 bases, J lost 4 bases, and 17 bases stayed unmatched. The CDR3 covers 19 residues. The germline V gene has CDR1 KGHDR and CDR2 SFDVKD. The CDR3 DNA sequence: TGTGCCACCAGTGAGGATCCGCGGAGCGGGGGACACCTATACAATGAGCAGTTCTTC. This translates into CATSEDPRSGGHLYNEQFF.

This chain uses TRBV4-1 with TRBJ2-7; tentative D call: TRBD1 (7 bases). This CDR3 comprises 16 residues. V was cut by 0 bases and J by 3 bases, with 15 bases left in between. CDR1 is MGHRA, CDR2 YSYEKL, per germline. In DNA form, the CDR3 reads TGCGCCAGCAGCCAAGAAGTTTCAGGGGGGATCTACGAGCAGTACTTC. This sequence encodes CASSQEVSGGIYEQYF.

This rearrangement joins TRBV7-2 to TRBJ2-3; possibly TRBD2 for D (6 bases). Germline CDR1 and CDR2: SGHTA and FQGNSA. This CDR3 comprises 15 residues. V dropped 4 bases and J dropped 1 base, with 12 bases sitting between them. The CDR3 nucleotides are TGTGCCAGCAGCTCCTCTAGCGAACGCACAGATACGCAGTATTTT. Its translation is CASSSSSERTDTQYF.

This rearrangement joins TRBV7-2 to TRBJ1-1, with a tentative D call TRBD1 (6 bases). The V end was cut by 2 bases, the J end by 5 bases, with 15 bases between. CDR3 length: 15 amino acids. The germline V gene has CDR1 SGHTA and CDR2 FQGNSA. The CDR3 region has the DNA TGTGCCAGCAGCTTATATGGCAGGGGTTCGACTGAAGCTTTCTTT. This gives the protein CASSLYGRGSTEAFF.

V is TRBV6-4 and J is TRBJ1-1; D is unclear. In germline, CDR1 is MRHNA, CDR2 SNTAGT. The length of the CDR3 is 13 residues. V shed 4 bases and J shed 5 bases, with 11 bases lying between them. For the CDR3, the DNA is TGTGCCAGCAGTGTGGCGGAAGGGACTGAAGCTTTCTTT. Residues: CASSVAEGTEAFF.

In this sample, this clone turned up a few times. CDR3 nucleotides: TGCAGCGTTGGGGATATGAACACTGAAGCTTTCTTT. This sequence encodes CSVGDMNTEAFF. This chain connects TRBV29-1 to TRBJ1-1; D is unresolved. In germline, CDR1 is SQVTM, CDR2 ANQGSEA. The CDR3 has 12 amino acids. V dropped 4 bases and J dropped 0 bases, with 6 bases sitting between them.